Each of the 18 T cell receptor beta chains below was sequenced from the same sample in a study of T cell responses to AZD1222 COVID-19 vaccine. Libraries were prepared by immunoSEQ multiplex PCR; TCRdb keeps only in-frame clonotypes and omits some of them. The profile shows 130,000 to 150,000 clones, 92% of them singletons. This sample comprised peripheral blood, obtained on day 0 of AZD1222 vaccination. These receptors were obtained from an adult in good health.

V and J are TRBV7-3 and TRBJ2-7, with TRBD2 matching over 9 bases. Per germline, CDR1 SGHTA and CDR2 FQGTGA. V was pared by 5 bases and J by 1 base, with 6 bases of the junction left unmatched. This CDR3 has 15 amino acids. The CDR3, as DNA: TGTGCCAGCAGCCCCGAAAGCGGGGGGTCCTACGAGCAGTACTTC. This translates into CASSPESGGSYEQYF.

This chain links TRBV9 with TRBJ2-7; unclear D gene. Germline lookup yields CDR1 SGDLS and CDR2 YYNGEE. V was clipped by 0 bases and J by 0 bases, with 10 bases between them. The CDR3 covers 15 residues. DNA for the CDR3: TGTGCCAGCAGCGTAGAGGCTGGAAGCTCCTACGAGCAGTACTTC. Protein product: CASSVEAGSSYEQYF.

The CDR3 DNA reads as TGCGCCAGCAGCCGGGATGCAGGGAAATCTAGCACAGATACGCAGTATTTT. The encoded protein is CASSRDAGKSSTDTQYF. The chain recombines TRBV4-1 with TRBJ2-3; D is possibly TRBD1 (5 bases). This CDR3 contains 17 residues. Between the trimmed V and J ends, which lost 4 bases and 0 bases, there was a span of 17 bases. Germline V gene lookup returns CDR1 MGHRA and CDR2 YSYEKL.

The genes are TRBV2 and TRBJ2-7; no definite D call. This CDR3 has 11 amino acids. V gave up 7 bases and J gave up 2 bases, with 6 bases separating them. Germline CDR1 SNHLY, CDR2 FYNNEI. Here the CDR3 DNA reads TGTGCCAGCACGGTAGCCTACGAGCAGTACTTC. This sequence encodes CASTVAYEQYF.

The chain combines TRBV18 with TRBJ1-2; 8 nucleotides line up with TRBD1. This CDR3 is 13 amino acids long. Germline CDR1 reads KGHSH; CDR2 reads LQKENI. V lost 3 bases, J lost 8 bases, and 5 bases stayed unmatched. The DNA of the CDR3 is TGTGCCAGCTCACCGGACAGGGTCTTAGGCTACACCTTC. This codes for CASSPDRVLGYTF.

This chain uses TRBV10-1 with TRBJ2-3; 11 bases agree with TRBD2. This CDR3 is built from 16 residues. Germline V gene lookup returns CDR1 WNHNN and CDR2 SYGVQD (reference sequence). Germline trimming cut 3 bases from V and 5 bases from J; bases unmatched to any gene: 7. For the CDR3, the DNA is TGCGCCAGCAGTGATATTAGCGGGGGGGCTAAAGATACGCAGTATTTT. Protein sequence: CASSDISGGAKDTQYF.

The chain joins TRBV10-3 to TRBJ1-4, with D possibly being TRBD1 (6 bases). Germline values: CDR1 ENHRY, CDR2 SYGVKD. The CDR3 is made up of 12 amino acids. Trimming shortened V by 4 bases and J by 12 bases, and 12 bases separated the two germline ends. As DNA, the CDR3 is TGTGCCATCAGTGTAGAGGGGGTGGAACTGTTTTTT. Its protein is CAISVEGVELFF.

The chain couples TRBV4-2 to TRBJ2-2, with D tentatively TRBD1 (6 bases). CDR1 is LGHNA, CDR2 YNFKEQ, per germline. The CDR3 loop spans 18 amino acids. With 0 bases removed from V and 1 base from J, the gap between germline ends came to 15 bases. For the CDR3, the DNA is TGTGCCAGCAGCCAAGATTTACTAACAGGGATGAACACCGGGGAGCTGTTTTTT. Its protein product is CASSQDLLTGMNTGELFF.

The chain uses TRBV5-1 and TRBJ2-7; tentative D call: TRBD2 (6 bases). Looked up from germline, CDR1 is SGHRS and CDR2 is YFSETQ. This CDR3 comprises 15 residues. Trimming shortened V by 4 bases and J by 0 bases, and 14 bases separated the two germline ends. Written as DNA, the CDR3 is TGCGCCAGCAGCCCCATGGCGGGGACCTCCTACGAGCAGTACTTC. It yields the protein CASSPMAGTSYEQYF.

The chain is built from TRBV5-1 and TRBJ1-1; 9 positions agree with TRBD1. This CDR3 has 14 amino acids. Germline V gene sequence: CDR1 SGHRS, CDR2 YFSETQ. With 5 bases clipped from V and 10 bases from J, the junction kept 12 bases outside the gene matches. CDR3 sequence reads: CASSLGTGNIAAFF. CDR3 nucleotides: TGCGCCAGCAGTTTAGGGACAGGGAACATAGCAGCTTTCTTT.

In nucleotides, the CDR3 is TGTGCCAGCAGTTATCATGAAGCGAGCTATAGCAATCAGCCCCAGCATTTT. Its protein product is CASSYHEASYSNQPQHF. The chain couples TRBV6-2 or TRBV6-3 to TRBJ1-5; unclear D gene. The V and J ends lost 3 bases and 0 bases respectively, with 15 bases between them. The CDR3 extends over 17 amino acids. CDR1 is MNHEY, CDR2 SVGEGT, per germline.

This chain links TRBV5-1 with TRBJ2-7, with D possibly matching TRBD2 (5 bases). The CDR3 length is 14 residues. Germline assignment: CDR1 SGHRS and CDR2 YFSETQ. V was pared by 0 bases and J by 1 base, with 8 bases between. The CDR3 bases are TGCGCCAGCAGCTTGGGTTCGGGGTCCTACGAGCAGTACTTC. Translation gives CASSLGSGSYEQYF. The whole variable domain, remainder taken from reference TRBV5-1 and TRBJ2-7, is KAGVTQTPRYLIKTRGQQVTLSCSPISGHRSVSWYQQTPGQGLQFLFEYFSETQRNKGNFPGRFSGRQFSNSRSEMNVSTLELGDSALYLCASSLGSGSYEQYFGPGTRLTVT.

The chain has TRBV28 and TRBJ2-1; 10 bases align to TRBD2. The CDR3 extends over 16 amino acids. V shed 4 bases and J 4 bases; nucleotides not matched to a gene: 7. Germline V gives CDR1 MDHEN, CDR2 SYDVKM. The CDR3 DNA reads TGTGCCAGCAGTTCAATAAGCGGGGGGGCTTACAATGAGCAGTTCTTC. Encoded protein: CASSSISGGAYNEQFF.

This chain uses TRBV18 with TRBJ1-2, with TRBD1 matching over 7 bases. Germline trimming cut 2 bases from V and 2 bases from J; bases unmatched to any gene: 8. Germline V gene sequence: CDR1 KGHSH, CDR2 LQKENI. The CDR3 is 16 amino acids. The CDR3 here is CASSPERGGQNYGYTF. CDR3 DNA: TGTGCCAGCTCACCAGAACGGGGGGGACAGAACTATGGCTACACCTTC. The full variable domain, in which reference TRBV18 and TRBJ1-2 provide the parts outside the CDR3, is NAGVMQNPRHLVRRRGQEARLRCSPMKGHSHVYWYRQLPEEGLKFMVYLQKENIIDESGMPKERFSAEFPKEGPSILRIQQVVRGDSAAYFCASSPERGGQNYGYTFGSGTRLTVV.

The chain links TRBV2 to TRBJ1-2, with D hard to call. V gave up 3 bases and J gave up 4 bases, with 9 bases separating them. The CDR3 has 13 residues. Germline CDR1 and CDR2: SNHLY and FYNNEI. The CDR3 DNA is TGTGCCAGCAGTGAGGGTAACCTCTATGGCTACACCTTC. It is translated as CASSEGNLYGYTF.

This sequence joins TRBV11-2 and TRBJ2-3; the D is unclear. This CDR3 is 15 amino acids long. The V end lost 4 bases, the J end lost 0 bases, and 11 bases lay between the germline ends. Per the germline V gene, CDR1 is SGHAT and CDR2 is FQNNGV. The CDR3 bases are TGTGCCAGCAGCTCCCGTTTTTCTAGCACAGATACGCAGTATTTT. It is translated as CASSSRFSSTDTQYF. Variable domain in full (rest from reference TRBV11-2 and TRBJ2-3): EAGVAQSPRYKIIEKRQSVAFWCNPISGHATLYWYQQILGQGPKLLIQFQNNGVVDDSQLPKDRFSAERLKGVDSTLKIQPAKLEDSAVYLCASSSRFSSTDTQYFGPGTRLTVL.

The J gene is TRBJ1-3, the V gene TRBV6-5, with 8 positions matching TRBD1. V shed 4 bases, J shed 1 base, and the junction held 6 bases outside the gene matches. Germline CDR1 is MNHEY and CDR2 is SVGAGI. The CDR3 spans 16 residues. The CDR3 is CASSFSTGGSGNTIYF. CDR3 DNA sequence: TGTGCCAGCAGTTTTTCAACAGGGGGTTCTGGAAACACCATATATTTT.

This clone appeared once. The chain recombines TRBV5-1 with TRBJ2-3; 13 bases match TRBD2. The CDR3 runs 15 residues. Germline V gene sequence: CDR1 SGHRS, CDR2 YFSETQ. The trim removed 4 bases at V and 7 bases at J, leaving 6 bases unmatched. The CDR3 DNA reads TGCGCCAGCAGCCGGACTAGCGGGGGCCAATATACGCAGTATTTT. It codes for CASSRTSGGQYTQYF.